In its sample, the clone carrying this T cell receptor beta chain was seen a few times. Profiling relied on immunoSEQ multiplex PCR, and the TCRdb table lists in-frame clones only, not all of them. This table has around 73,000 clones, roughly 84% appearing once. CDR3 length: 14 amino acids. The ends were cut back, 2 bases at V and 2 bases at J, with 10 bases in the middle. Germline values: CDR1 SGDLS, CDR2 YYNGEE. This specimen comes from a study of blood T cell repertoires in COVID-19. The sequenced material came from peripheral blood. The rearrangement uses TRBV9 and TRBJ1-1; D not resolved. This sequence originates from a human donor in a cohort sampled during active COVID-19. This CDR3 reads CASSVDRENTEAFF. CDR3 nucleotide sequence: TGTGCCAGCAGCGTCGACCGGGAAAACACTGAAGCTTTCTTT.